Listed here is a single T cell receptor (beta chain). The data belong to a study of T cell clones after liver transplantation. Produced via immunoSEQ multiplex PCR; TCRdb's table is partial and in-frame only. The repertoire includes around 110,000 clones, approximately 90% of them detected once, and around 0.8% sits in the top ten. This CDR3 spans 14 amino acids. Trimming stripped 6 bases from V and 3 bases from J, with 11 bases between. CDR1 is MDHEN, CDR2 SYDVKM, per germline. Here the sequenced sample was CD4+ T cells from blood, taken 12 months after liver transplant. This chain connects TRBV28 to TRBJ1-4; perhaps TRBD1 as D (6 bases). The receptor's source is a human patient who received a liver transplant. T cells may partly derive from the graft donor. The CDR3 region is CASRQGSANEKLFF. CDR3 in DNA: TGTGCCAGCAGGCAGGGGTCGGCTAATGAAAAACTGTTTTTT.